These 16 T cell receptor beta chains were all obtained from the same sample, sequenced in a study of molecular identifiers for immune sequencing clone quantification. TCRdb re-called the PCR reads with MiXCR, one entry per CDR3 protein. The sample lists over 550,000 distinct CDR3 sequences; less than 30% were seen once. Sequenced: naive CD8+ T cells from blood, with Jurkat cell RNA spiked in. Subset defined: FACS-sorted CD8+CD4-CCR7+CD45RA+ naive T cells. The source is a human donor in good health. Some libraries in this study had Jurkat cell RNA spiked in.

On this clonotype itself: This may stem from a read error, because a much larger clone lies one nucleotide away. V and J are TRBV6-5 and TRBJ2-7; D is possibly TRBD1 (6 bases). Germline V CDR1 and CDR2: MNHEY, SVGAGI. The CDR3 loop spans 15 amino acids. The CDR3, as DNA: TGTGCCAGCAGCATCTCCGTGGGGGCCCCCTACGAGCGGTACTTC. This gives the protein CASSISVGAPYERYF.

Concerning this clonotype itself: A read error is possible here, since a much larger clone lies one base away. The conserved final phenylalanine or tryptophan is absent from the CDR3, which likely points to a read error. This chain connects TRBV27 to TRBJ2-4, with D possibly TRBD1 on 6 matching bases. The V and J ends lost 3 bases and 2 bases respectively, with 11 bases between them. This CDR3 comprises 15 residues. The germline gives CDR1 MNHEY, CDR2 SMNVEV (reference sequence). The CDR3 is CASSFLDRTKNIQYL. The CDR3 DNA follows: TGTGCCAGCAGTTTCTTGGACAGAACCAAAAACATTCAGTACCTC.

For this clonotype: A read error may be the cause here, since a much bigger clone is one base away. The V call is TRBV27, the J call TRBJ1-1; D is uncertain. Per the germline V gene, CDR1 is MNHEY and CDR2 is SMNVEV (reference sequence). There are 14 residues in the CDR3. CDR3: CAISLIPKNTEAFF. The DNA of the CDR3 is TGTGCCATCAGTTTAATCCCCAAGAACACTGAAGCTTTCTTT.

The chain links TRBV6-5 to TRBJ2-3, with a tentative D call TRBD1 (6 bases). The CDR3 has 15 residues. From germline, CDR1 is MNHEY and CDR2 SVGAGI. Trimming stripped 6 bases from V and 0 bases from J, with 13 bases between. The CDR3 region has the DNA TGTGCCAGCAGAGATACAGGGACAAGCACAGATACGCAGTATTTT. Its protein product is CASRDTGTSTDTQYF.

This clonotype was counted between two and nine times. The chain's CDR3 is CSARGGTYNEQFF. CDR3 DNA sequence: TGCAGTGCTAGAGGCGGGACTTACAATGAGCAGTTCTTC. The rearrangement joins TRBV20-1 to TRBJ2-1; D perhaps matches TRBD2 (6 bases). Germline V gene lookup returns CDR1 DFQATT and CDR2 SNEGSKA (reference sequence). The V and J ends lost 1 base and 4 bases respectively, with 8 bases between them. The CDR3 extends over 13 amino acids.

At least ten counts were recorded for this clonotype. V gene TRBV6-5 combines with J gene TRBJ2-3; D remains unclear. The germline gives CDR1 MNHEY, CDR2 SVGAGI. The CDR3 runs 17 residues. The V and J ends lost 5 bases and 1 base respectively, with 19 bases between them. The CDR3 loop is CASSKRPIVLGTDTQYF. CDR3 nucleotides: TGTGCCAGCAGTAAACGCCCGATCGTCCTTGGCACAGATACGCAGTATTTT.

V usage is TRBV27 and J usage is TRBJ1-5; TRBD1 aligns across 7 bases. After removal of 2 bases from V and 7 bases from J, the junction contained 8 bases not matched to a gene. The germline CDR1 and CDR2 sequences are MNHEY and SMNVEV (reference sequence). CDR3 length: 15 residues. This chain's CDR3 is CASSLNPQQGQPQHF. The DNA for the CDR3 is TGTGCCAGCAGTTTAAACCCCCAACAGGGGCAGCCCCAGCATTTT.

This clonotype was detected ten times or more. This chain's CDR3 is CASSWTGGGEKLFF. The DNA of the CDR3 is TGTGCCAGCAGCTGGACCGGGGGCGGTGAAAAACTGTTTTTT. The chain employs TRBV7-2 and TRBJ1-4; D may be TRBD1 (6 bases). V lost 4 bases, J lost 7 bases, and 13 bases lay in between. Per germline, CDR1 SGHTA and CDR2 FQGNSA. This CDR3 has 14 residues.

This clonotype was counted a few times. A junction end diverges from the germline sequence, so it may reflect a read error. The rearrangement links TRBV3-1 to TRBJ2-5; 8 nucleotides align to TRBD2. Germline loops: CDR1 LGHDT, CDR2 YNNKEL (reference sequence). This CDR3 comprises 16 residues. This chain's CDR3 is CASSQNGGVYQEAQYF. CDR3 in DNA: TGTGCCAGCAGCCAAAACGGGGGGGTCTACCAAGAGGCCCAGTACTTC.

This clonotype was seen ten or more times. The rearrangement joins TRBV7-2 to TRBJ2-3, with TRBD2 matching 9 bases. The CDR3 runs 16 residues. In germline, CDR1 is SGHTA, CDR2 FQGNSA. With V trimmed by 1 base and J by 4 bases, 6 bases remained unmatched. The CDR3 region is CASSLVGGRAPDTQYF. For the CDR3, the DNA is TGTGCCAGCAGCTTAGTGGGCGGGAGGGCCCCAGATACGCAGTATTTT.

In regard to this clonotype: Being one base from a much bigger clone, this may be a read error. The chain is built from TRBV2 and TRBJ2-3; 8 positions agree with TRBD2. There are 15 residues in the CDR3. The germline V gene has CDR1 SNHLY and CDR2 FYNNEI. CDR3 region: CASNPAGVGPDTRYF. The CDR3 nucleotides read TGTGCCAGCAATCCAGCGGGAGTGGGCCCAGATACGCGGTATTTT.

Notes on this clonotype: A much larger clonotype is one base distant, so this may be a read error. The rearrangement uses TRBV28 and TRBJ2-3, with TRBD1 identical over 9 bases. This CDR3 is 16 amino acids long. Germline CDR1 is MDHEN and CDR2 is SYDVKM. Written as DNA, the CDR3 is TGTGCCAGCAGTTTCTCGGACAGGGGACCCAGAGATATGCAGTATTTT. Protein: CASSFSDRGPRDMQYF.

Concerning this clonotype: This could be a read error, since a much larger clone is one nucleotide away. The chain has TRBV20-1 and TRBJ2-3, with D unclear. The germline CDR1 and CDR2 sequences are DFQATT and SNEGSKA (reference sequence). This CDR3 contains 13 residues. CDR3 bases: TGCAGTGCTGAACACCCCAGCACAGATACGCCGTATTTT. Translated: CSAEHPSTDTPYF.

As for this clonotype: A much larger clone differs by one base, so this may be a read error. The V call is TRBV4-1, the J call TRBJ2-7, with D possibly matching TRBD1 (6 bases). This CDR3 is 13 amino acids long. Germline CDR1 is MGHRA and CDR2 is YSYEKL. CDR3 amino acids: CASSPGTLYERYF. CDR3 bases: TGCGCCAGCAGCCCAGGGACACTGTACGAGCGGTACTTC.

The chain recombines TRBV28 with TRBJ2-7, with D perhaps TRBD1 (6 bases). Trimming left V 3 bases short and J 6 bases short, with 12 bases between. Germline V gene data show CDR1 as MDHEN and CDR2 as SYDVKM. The CDR3 covers 13 residues. This CDR3 is CASSFHRAGEQYF. CDR3 nucleotide sequence: TGTGCCAGCAGTTTTCACAGGGCGGGCGAGCAGTACTTC. Complete variable domain (other parts from reference TRBV28 and TRBJ2-7): DVKVTQSSRYLVKRTGEKVFLECVQDMDHENMFWYRQDPGLGLRLIYFSYDVKMKEKGDIPEGYSVSREKKERFSLILESASTNQTSMYLCASSFHRAGEQYFGPGTRLTVT.

J is TRBJ1-5 and V is TRBV6-6, with D perhaps TRBD1 (5 bases). From germline, CDR1 is MNHNY and CDR2 SVGAGI (reference sequence). V was pared by 5 bases and J by 2 bases, with 10 bases between. CDR3 length: 14 residues. The CDR3, as DNA: TGTGCCAGCAGTGGGGCATTAGGCAATCAGCCCCAGCATTTT. Its translation is CASSGALGNQPQHF.